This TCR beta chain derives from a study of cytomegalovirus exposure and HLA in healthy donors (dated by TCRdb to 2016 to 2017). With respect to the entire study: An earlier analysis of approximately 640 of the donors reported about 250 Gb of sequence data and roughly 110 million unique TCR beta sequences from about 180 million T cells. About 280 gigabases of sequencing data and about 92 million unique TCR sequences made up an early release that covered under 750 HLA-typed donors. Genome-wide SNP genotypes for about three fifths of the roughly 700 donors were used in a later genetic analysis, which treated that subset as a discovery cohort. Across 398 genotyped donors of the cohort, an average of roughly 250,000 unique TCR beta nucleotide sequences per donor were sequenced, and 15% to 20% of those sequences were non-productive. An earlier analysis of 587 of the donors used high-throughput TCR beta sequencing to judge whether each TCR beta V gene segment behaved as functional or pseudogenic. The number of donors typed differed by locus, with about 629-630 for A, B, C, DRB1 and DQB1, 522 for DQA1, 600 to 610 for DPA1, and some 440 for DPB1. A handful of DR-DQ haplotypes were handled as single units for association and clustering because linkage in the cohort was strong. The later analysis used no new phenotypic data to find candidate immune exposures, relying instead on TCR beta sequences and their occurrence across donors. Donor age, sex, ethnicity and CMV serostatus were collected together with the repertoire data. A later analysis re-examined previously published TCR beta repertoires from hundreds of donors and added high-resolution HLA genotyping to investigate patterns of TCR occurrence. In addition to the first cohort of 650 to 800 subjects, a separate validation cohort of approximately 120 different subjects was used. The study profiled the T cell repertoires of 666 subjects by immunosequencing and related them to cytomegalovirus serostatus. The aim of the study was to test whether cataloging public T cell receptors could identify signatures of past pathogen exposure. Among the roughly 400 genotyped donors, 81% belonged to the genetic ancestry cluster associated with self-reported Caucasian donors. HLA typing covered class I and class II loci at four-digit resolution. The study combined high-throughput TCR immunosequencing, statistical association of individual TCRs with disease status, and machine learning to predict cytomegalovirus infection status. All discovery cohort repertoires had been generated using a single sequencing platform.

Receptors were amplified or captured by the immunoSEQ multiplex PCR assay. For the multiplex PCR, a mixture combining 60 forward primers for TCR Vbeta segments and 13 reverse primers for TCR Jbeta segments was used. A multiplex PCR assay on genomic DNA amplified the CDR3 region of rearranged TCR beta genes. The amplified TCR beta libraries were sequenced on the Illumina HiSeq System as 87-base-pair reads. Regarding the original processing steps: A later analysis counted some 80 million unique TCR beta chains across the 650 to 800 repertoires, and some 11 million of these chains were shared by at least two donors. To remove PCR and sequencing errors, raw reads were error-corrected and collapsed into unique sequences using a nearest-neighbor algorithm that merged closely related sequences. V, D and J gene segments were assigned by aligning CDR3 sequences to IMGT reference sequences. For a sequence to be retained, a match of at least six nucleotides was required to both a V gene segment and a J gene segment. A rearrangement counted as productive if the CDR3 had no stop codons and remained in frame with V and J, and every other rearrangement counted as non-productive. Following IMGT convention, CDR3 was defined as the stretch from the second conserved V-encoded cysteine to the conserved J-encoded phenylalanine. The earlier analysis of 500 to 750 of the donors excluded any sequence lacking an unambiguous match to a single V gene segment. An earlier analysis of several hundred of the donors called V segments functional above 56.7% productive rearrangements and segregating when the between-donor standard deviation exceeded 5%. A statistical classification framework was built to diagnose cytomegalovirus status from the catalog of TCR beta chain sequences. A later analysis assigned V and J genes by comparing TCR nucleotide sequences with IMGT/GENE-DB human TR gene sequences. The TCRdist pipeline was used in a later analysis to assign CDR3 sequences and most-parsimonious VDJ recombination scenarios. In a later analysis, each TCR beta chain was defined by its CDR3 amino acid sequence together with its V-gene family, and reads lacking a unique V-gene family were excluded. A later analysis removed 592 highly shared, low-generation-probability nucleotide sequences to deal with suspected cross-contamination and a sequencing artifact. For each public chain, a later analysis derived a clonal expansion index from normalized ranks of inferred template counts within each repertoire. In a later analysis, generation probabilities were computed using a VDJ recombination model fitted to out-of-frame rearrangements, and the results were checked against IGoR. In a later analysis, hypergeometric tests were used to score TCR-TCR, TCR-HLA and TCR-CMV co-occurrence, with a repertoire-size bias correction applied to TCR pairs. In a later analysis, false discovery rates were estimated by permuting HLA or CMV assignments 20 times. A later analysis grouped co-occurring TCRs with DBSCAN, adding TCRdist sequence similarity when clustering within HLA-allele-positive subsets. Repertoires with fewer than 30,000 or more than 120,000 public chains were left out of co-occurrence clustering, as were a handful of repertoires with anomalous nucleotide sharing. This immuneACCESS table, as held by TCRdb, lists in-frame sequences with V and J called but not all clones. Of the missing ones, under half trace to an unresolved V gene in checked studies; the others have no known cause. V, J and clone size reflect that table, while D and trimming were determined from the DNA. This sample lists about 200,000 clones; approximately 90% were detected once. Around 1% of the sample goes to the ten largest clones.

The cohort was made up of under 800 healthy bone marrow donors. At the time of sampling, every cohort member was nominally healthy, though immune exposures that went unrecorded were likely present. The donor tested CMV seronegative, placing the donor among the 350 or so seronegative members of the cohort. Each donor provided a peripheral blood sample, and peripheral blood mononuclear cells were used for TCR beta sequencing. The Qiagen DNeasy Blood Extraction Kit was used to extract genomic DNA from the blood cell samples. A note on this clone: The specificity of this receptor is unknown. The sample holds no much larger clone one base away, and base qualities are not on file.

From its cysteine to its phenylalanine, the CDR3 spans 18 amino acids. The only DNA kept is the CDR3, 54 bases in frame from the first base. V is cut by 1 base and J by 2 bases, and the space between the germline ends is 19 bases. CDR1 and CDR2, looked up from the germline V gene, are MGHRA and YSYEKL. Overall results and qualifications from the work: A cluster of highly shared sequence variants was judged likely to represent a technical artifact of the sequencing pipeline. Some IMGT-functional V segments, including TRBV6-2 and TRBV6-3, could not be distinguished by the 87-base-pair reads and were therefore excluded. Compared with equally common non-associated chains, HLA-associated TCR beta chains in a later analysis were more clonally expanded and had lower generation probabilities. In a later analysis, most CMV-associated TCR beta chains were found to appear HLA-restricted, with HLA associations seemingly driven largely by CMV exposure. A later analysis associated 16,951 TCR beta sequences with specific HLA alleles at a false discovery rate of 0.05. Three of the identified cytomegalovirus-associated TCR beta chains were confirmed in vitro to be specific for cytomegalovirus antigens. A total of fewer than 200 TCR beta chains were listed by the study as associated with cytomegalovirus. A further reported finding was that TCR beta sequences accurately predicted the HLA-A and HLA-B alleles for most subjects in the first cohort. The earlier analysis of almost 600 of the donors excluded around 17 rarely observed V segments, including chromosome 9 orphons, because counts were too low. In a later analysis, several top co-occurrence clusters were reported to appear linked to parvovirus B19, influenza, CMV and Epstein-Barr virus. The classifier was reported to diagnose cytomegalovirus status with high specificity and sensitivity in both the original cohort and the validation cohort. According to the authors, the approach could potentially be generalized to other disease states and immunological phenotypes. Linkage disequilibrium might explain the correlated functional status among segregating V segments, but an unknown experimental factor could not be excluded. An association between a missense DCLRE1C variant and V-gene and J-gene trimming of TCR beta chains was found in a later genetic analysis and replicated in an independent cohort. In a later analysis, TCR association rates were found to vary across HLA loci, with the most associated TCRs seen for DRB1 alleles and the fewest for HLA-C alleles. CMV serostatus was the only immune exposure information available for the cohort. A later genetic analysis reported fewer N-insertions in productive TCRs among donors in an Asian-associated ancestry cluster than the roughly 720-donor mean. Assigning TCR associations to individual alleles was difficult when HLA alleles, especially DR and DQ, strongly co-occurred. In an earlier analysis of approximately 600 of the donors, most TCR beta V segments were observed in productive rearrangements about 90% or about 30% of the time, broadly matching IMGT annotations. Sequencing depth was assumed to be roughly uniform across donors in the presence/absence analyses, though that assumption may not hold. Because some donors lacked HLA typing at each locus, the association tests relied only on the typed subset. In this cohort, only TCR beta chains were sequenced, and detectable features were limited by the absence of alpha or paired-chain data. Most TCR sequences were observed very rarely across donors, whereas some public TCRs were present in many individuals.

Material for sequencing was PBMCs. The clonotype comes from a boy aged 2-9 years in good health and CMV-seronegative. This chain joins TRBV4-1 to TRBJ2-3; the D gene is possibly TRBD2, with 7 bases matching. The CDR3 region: CASSQVRGGPVDTDTQYF. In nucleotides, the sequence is TGCGCCAGCAGCCAAGTGCGCGGGGGCCCCGTAGACACAGATACGCAGTATTTT.